This T cell receptor beta chain was recorded in a study of blood T cells in healthy people across ages (dated by TCRdb to the mid-2010s). In the study overall: In model experiments, roughly one uniquely barcoded TCR beta cDNA molecule per two T cells was captured by template switching. Age-related changes in TCR beta repertoire diversity were measured in the study by deep sequencing normalized with unique cDNA molecular identifiers. The donors were divided into four age groups: young (average around 16 years), middle-aged (around 41), aged (approximately 62) and long-lived (more than 75). Using the same blood draw, the study looked at two additional independent replicas of 1 million unique cDNA reads for two donors, one aged 18 to 30 and the other aged 80 or older. Beyond this particular receptor, the publication reports: Observed TCR beta diversity correlated strongly with the percentage of naive T cells measured by flow cytometry. Bulk unsorted PBMC profiling prevented conclusive comparison of naive and antigen-experienced compartments. Estimates of total diversity from one million sequenced T cells were regarded as lower bounds and underestimates. The CMV infection status of donors was not known, potentially confounding age-related changes in expanded clonotypes. Compared with the aged group, the long-lived group had more naive CD4+ T cells, fewer expanded clones and increased TCR diversity, a pattern suggesting age selection. Observed TCR beta diversity per million T cells fell roughly linearly with age, and a significant reduction was already apparent by age around 39.

This clonotype was found a few times. There is no known antigen for this receptor. One base away there is no much larger clone; base qualities are not given. V and J lose 3 bases and 7 bases, and a span of 3 bases separates them. From cysteine to phenylalanine, the CDR3 is 9 amino acids long. This entry keeps only the CDR3 DNA: 27 bases, framed from base 1. Looking up the germline V gene yields CDR1 SQVTM and CDR2 ANQGSEA. Donors were 30 to 45 systemically healthy Caucasian individuals from Russia aged roughly 6 to 90 years. Around 10 milliliters of peripheral blood were collected from each donor into EDTA-treated Vacutainer tubes. Ficoll-Paque density-gradient centrifugation was used to isolate PBMCs, with at least 6.5 million per sample. Trizol reagent was used to extract total RNA from PBMCs, with at least 5.5 micrograms per sample. Naive CD45RAhigh/CD27high T cell percentages were measured by flow cytometry on a PBMC aliquot from every donor.

Library creation used 5' RACE. Sequencing instrument: Illumina HiSeq 2500. A second PCR of roughly 7 to 11 cycles was performed with a sample-barcoded 5' primer and a J-beta primer mix. Each TCR beta cDNA molecule received a unique molecular identifier from a template-switch 5' adaptor carrying 12 random nucleotides. Each sample yielded at least 3 million CDR3-containing paired-end reads. First-strand cDNA was synthesized from all RNA with the Mint cDNA synthesis kit, primed by a TRBC-specific oligonucleotide. All cDNA was treated with uracil-DNA glycosylase and then went through a first 18-cycle PCR with the universal primers M1SS and BC2_uni_R. On the authors' methods: Each sample was normalized by randomly selecting 1 million high-quality reads, each carrying a distinct molecular identifier. Instead of being binned into consensus sequences, reads with shared molecular identifiers were discarded. MiTCR, with a Q25 quality threshold and the strictest error-elimination algorithm, was used for CDR3 identification, clonotype clustering and error correction. Lower-bound total TCR beta diversity was estimated with a nonparametric unseen species model using Euler transformation. TCRdb ran its own pipeline on the public reads, namely fastp trimming at Q25 and MiXCR clone calling, and kept in-frame beta chains. One record per CDR3 amino acid sequence lists the most common genes and DNA. None of the V and J calls come from the authors' own analysis; TCRdb made them. This sample comprises some 1,000,000 distinct CDR3 sequences, about 25% of them detected only once. The ten largest make up approximately 0.7% of the sample.

In addition, the sample was reused for a study of T cells of mothers and their children. As that second paper reports: Nine systemically healthy Caucasian individuals served as donors, namely three mothers together with their six children. cDNA synthesis used all of the extracted RNA, with around 1.4 ug of RNA in each 15 ul reaction. In the second PCR, sample barcodes and 2-4 random nucleotides were introduced via the M1S primer. Each mother yielded over 8.5 million TCR beta CDR3 reads and each child 2.5 million to 3 million reads. TCR recombination output is similarly shaped by thymic selection in related and unrelated pairs, with a minor effect exerted by inherited differences. Related mother-child pairs always showed normalized repertoire overlap that was slightly higher than in unrelated mother-child pairs, though the difference was never significant. No persistent microchimeric T cell clones were found, with a detection sensitivity of 85 to 100 clones per million clonotypes. Deep NGS was used in the study to compare the TCR beta repertoires of mothers and children and to look for features that separate related mother-child pairs from unrelated individuals. The mean age was roughly 44 +/- 4 years for the mothers and approximately 11 +/- 4 years for the children. After adapters were ligated using NEBNext reagents, the libraries underwent 100+100 nt paired-end sequencing on an Illumina HiSeq 2000. Mother and child libraries were prepared a month apart and sequenced in separate runs to prevent cross-contamination. For each donor, between about 450,000 and 2,300,000 distinct TCR beta clonotypes were identified. Naive TCR beta clonotypes were estimated from low-frequency clonotypes matched to each donor's FACS-determined naive share, without sorting.

The chain uses TRBV29-1 and TRBJ2-5; no D gene is confidently identified. The clonotype was recovered from a girl aged 2 to 10 in good health. The sample consisted of blood. The base sequence is TGCAGCGTTGAGGTGACCCAGTACTTC. Translated, it gives CSVEVTQYF.